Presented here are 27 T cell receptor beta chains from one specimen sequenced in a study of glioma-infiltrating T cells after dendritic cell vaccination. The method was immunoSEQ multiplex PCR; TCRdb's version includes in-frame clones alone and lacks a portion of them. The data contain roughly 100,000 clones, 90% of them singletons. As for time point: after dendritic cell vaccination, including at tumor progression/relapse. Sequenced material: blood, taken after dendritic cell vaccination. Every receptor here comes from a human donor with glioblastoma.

The CDR3 sequence: CASSEGQGKASYNEQFF. Written as DNA, the CDR3 is TGTGCCAGCAGTGAAGGGCAGGGGAAGGCCTCCTACAATGAGCAGTTCTTC. J is TRBJ2-1 and V is TRBV6-1; possible D gene TRBD1, 6 bases. V was pared by 1 base and J by 0 bases, with 13 bases between. This CDR3 has 17 residues. Germline CDR1 MNHNS, CDR2 SASEGT.

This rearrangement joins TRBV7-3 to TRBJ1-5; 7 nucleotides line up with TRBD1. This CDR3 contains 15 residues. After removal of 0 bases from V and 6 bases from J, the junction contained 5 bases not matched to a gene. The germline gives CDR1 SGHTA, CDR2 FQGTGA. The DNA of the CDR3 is TGTGCCAGCAGCTTAACAGGGGGCGAGGGTCAGCCCCAGCATTTT. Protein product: CASSLTGGEGQPQHF. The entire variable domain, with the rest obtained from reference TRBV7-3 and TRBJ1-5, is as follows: GAGVSQTPSNKVTEKGKYVELRCDPISGHTALYWYRQSLGQGPEFLIYFQGTGAADDSGLPNDRFFAVRPEGSVSTLKIQRTERGDSAVYLCASSLTGGEGQPQHFGDGTRLSIL.

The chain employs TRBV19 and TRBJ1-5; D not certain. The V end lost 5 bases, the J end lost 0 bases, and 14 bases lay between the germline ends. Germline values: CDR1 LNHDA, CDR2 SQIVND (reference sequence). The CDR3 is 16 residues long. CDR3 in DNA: TGTGCCAGTAGTCCCTTAGGAGGTTATAGCAATCAGCCCCAGCATTTT. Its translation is CASSPLGGYSNQPQHF.

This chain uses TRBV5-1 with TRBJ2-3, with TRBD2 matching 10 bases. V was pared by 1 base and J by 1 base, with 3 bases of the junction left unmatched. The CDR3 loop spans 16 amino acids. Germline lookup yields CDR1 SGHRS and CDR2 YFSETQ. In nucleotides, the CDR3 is TGCGCCAGCAGCTTGCAGCTAGCGGGGGGCACAGATACGCAGTATTTT. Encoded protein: CASSLQLAGGTDTQYF.

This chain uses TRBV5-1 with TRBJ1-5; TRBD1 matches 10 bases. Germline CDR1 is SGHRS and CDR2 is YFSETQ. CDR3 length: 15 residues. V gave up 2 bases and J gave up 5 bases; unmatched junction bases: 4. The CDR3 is CASSLGTGVDQPQHF. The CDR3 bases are TGCGCCAGCAGCTTAGGGACAGGGGTGGATCAGCCCCAGCATTTT.

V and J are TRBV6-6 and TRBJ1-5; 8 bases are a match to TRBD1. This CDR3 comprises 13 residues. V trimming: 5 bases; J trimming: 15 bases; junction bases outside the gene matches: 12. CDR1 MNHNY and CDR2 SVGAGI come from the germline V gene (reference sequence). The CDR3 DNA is TGTGCCAGCAGTGGGACAGGCACGATCTCACCGCATTTT. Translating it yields CASSGTGTISPHF.

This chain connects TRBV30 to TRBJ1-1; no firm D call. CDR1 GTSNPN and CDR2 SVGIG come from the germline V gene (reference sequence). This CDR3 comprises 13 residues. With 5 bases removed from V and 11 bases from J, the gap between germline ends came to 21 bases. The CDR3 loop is CAWENNAPGVAFF. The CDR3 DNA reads TGTGCCTGGGAGAACAACGCGCCCGGGGTGGCTTTCTTT.

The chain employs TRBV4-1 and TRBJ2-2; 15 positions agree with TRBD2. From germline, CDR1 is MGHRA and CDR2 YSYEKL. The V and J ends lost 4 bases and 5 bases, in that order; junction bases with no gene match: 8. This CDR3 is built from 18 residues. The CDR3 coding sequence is TGCGCCAGCAGCCCGTGGACTAGCGGGGGGGCAGGGACCGGGGAGCTGTTTTTT. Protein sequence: CASSPWTSGGAGTGELFF.

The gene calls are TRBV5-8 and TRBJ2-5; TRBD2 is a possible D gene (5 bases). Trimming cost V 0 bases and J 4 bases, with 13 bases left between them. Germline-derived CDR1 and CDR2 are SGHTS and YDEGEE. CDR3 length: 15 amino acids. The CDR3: CASSLAGNVGETQYF. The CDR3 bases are TGTGCCAGCAGCTTGGCCGGGAATGTTGGAGAGACCCAGTACTTC.

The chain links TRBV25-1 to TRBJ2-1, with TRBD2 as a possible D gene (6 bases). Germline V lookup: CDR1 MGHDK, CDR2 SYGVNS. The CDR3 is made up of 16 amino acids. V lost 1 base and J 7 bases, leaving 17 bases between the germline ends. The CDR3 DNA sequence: TGTGCCAGCAGTGAATGGGCGGGACCCTCTCGGAATGAGCAGTTCTTC. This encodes CASSEWAGPSRNEQFF.

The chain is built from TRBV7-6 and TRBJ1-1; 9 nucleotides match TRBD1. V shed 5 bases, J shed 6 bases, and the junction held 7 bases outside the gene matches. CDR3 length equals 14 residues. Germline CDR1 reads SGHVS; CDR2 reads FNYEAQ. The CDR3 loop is CASSRIGTGSEAFF. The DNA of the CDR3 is TGTGCCAGCAGCCGGATCGGGACAGGGTCTGAAGCTTTCTTT.

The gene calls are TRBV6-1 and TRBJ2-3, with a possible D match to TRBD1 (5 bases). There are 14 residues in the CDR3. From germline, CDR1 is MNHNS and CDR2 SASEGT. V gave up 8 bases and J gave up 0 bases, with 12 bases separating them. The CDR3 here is CASLGPFSTDTQYF. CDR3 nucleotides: TGTGCCAGCCTGGGGCCCTTTAGCACAGATACGCAGTATTTT.

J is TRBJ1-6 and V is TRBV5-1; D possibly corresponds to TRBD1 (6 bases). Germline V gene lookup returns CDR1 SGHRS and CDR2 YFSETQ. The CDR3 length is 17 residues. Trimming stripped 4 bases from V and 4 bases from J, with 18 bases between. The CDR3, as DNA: TGCGCCAGCAGCACAGGGACGGCCACCCATTATAATTCACCCCTCCACTTT. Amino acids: CASSTGTATHYNSPLHF.

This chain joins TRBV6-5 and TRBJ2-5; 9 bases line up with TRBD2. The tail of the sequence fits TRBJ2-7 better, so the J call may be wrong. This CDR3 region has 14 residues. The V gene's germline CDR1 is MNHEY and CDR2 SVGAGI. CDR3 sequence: CASRAPGLAGEQYF. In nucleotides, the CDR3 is TGTGCCAGCAGAGCACCGGGACTAGCCGGCGAGCAGTACTTC.

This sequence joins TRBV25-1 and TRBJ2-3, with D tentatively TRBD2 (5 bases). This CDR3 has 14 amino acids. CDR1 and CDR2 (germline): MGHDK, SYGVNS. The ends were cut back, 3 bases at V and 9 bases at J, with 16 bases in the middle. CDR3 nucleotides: TGTGCCAGCAGTGAGACCTTACTAGAACTGACGCAGTATTTT. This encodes CASSETLLELTQYF.

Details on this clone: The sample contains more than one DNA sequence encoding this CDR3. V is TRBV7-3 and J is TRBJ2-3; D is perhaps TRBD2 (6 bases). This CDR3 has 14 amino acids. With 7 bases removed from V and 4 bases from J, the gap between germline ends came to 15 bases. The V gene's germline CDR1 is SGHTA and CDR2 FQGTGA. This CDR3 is CASKLASVADTQYF. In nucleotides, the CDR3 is TGTGCCAGCAAACTAGCATCGGTAGCAGATACGCAGTATTTT.

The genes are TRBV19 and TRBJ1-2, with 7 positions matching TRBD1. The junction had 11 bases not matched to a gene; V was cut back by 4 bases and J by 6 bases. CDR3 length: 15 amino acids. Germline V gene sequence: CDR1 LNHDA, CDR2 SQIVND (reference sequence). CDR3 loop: CASSRTGQPLNGYTF. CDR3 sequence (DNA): TGTGCCAGTAGTAGGACGGGACAGCCACTCAATGGCTACACCTTC.

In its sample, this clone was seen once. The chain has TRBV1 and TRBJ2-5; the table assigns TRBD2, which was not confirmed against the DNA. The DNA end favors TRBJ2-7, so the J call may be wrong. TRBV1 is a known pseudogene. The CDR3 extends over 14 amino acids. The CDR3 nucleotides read TGCACCAGCAGCACGCGGACGGACTCCTACGAGCAGTACTTC. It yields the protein CTSSTRTDSYEQYF.

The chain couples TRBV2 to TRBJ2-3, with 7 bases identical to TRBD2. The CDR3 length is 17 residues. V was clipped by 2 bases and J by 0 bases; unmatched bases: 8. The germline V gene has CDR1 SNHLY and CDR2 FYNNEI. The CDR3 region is CASSELGGSLSTDTQYF. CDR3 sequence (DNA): TGTGCCAGCAGTGAACTCGGCGGGAGCCTTAGCACAGATACGCAGTATTTT.

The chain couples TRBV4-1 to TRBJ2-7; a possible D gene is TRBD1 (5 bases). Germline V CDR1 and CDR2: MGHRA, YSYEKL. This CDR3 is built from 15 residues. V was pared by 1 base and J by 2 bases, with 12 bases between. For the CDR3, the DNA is TGCGCCAGCAGCCAAGTGTTTAGGGGAACCTACGAGCAGTACTTC. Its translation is CASSQVFRGTYEQYF.

CDR3 coding DNA: TGTGCCAGCAGCTTGGTAGGGACAGGGTGGACTGAAGCTTTCTTT. Its translation: CASSLVGTGWTEAFF. The chain joins TRBV5-4 to TRBJ1-1, with TRBD1 matching 9 bases. Losses at the gene ends were 0 bases for V and 5 bases for J; bases not matched to a gene: 5. Germline CDR1 and CDR2: SGHNT and YYREEE (reference sequence). The CDR3 length is 15 residues. Together with reference TRBV5-4 and TRBJ1-1, the CDR3 gives the full variable domain: ETGVTQSPTHLIKTRGQQVTLRCSSQSGHNTVSWYQQALGQGPQFIFQYYREEENGRGNFPPRFSGLQFPNYSSELNVNALELDDSALYLCASSLVGTGWTEAFFGQGTRLTVV.

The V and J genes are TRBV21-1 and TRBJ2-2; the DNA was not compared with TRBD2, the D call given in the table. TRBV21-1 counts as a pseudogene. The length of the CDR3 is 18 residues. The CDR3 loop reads CASSKARPAGSSTGELFF. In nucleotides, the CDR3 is TGTGCCAGCAGCAAAGCACGCCCAGCGGGGTCGAGCACCGGGGAGCTGTTTTTT.

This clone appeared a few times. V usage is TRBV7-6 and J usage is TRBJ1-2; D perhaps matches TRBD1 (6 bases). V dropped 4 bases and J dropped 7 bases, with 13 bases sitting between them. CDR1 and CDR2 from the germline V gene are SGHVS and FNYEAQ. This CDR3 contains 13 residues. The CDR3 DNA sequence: TGTGCCAGCAGCTCAAGGACAGAGGGTGGCTACACCTTC. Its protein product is CASSSRTEGGYTF.

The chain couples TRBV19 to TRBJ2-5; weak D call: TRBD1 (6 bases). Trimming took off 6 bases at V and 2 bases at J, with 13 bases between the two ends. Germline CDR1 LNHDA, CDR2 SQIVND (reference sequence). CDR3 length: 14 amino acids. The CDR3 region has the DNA TGTGCCAGTAGACCCGGGACACTTCAAGAGACCCAGTACTTC. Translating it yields CASRPGTLQETQYF.

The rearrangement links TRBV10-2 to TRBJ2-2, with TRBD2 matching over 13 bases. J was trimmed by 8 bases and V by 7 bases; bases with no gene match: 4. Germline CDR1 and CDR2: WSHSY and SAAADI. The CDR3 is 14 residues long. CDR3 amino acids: CASTGLAGAGELFF. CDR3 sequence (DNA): TGCGCCAGCACCGGACTAGCGGGGGCGGGGGAGCTGTTTTTT.

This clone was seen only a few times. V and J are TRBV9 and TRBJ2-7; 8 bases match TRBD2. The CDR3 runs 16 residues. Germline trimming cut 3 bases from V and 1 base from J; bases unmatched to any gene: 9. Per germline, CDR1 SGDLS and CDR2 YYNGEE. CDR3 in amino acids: CASSASGGTGSYEQYF. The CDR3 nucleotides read TGTGCCAGCAGCGCCAGCGGGGGCACTGGGTCCTACGAGCAGTACTTC.

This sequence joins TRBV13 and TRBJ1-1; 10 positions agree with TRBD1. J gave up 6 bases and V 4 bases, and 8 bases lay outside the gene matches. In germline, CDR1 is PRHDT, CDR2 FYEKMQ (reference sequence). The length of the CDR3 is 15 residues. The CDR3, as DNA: TGTGCCAGCAGCTCCTCCGGGACAGGGGATCCTGAAGCTTTCTTT. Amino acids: CASSSSGTGDPEAFF. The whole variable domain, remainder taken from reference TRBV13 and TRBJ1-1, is AAGVIQSPRHLIKEKRETATLKCYPIPRHDTVYWYQQGPGQDPQFLISFYEKMQSDKGSIPDRFSAQQFSDYHSELNMSSLELGDSALYFCASSSSGTGDPEAFFGQGTRLTVV.